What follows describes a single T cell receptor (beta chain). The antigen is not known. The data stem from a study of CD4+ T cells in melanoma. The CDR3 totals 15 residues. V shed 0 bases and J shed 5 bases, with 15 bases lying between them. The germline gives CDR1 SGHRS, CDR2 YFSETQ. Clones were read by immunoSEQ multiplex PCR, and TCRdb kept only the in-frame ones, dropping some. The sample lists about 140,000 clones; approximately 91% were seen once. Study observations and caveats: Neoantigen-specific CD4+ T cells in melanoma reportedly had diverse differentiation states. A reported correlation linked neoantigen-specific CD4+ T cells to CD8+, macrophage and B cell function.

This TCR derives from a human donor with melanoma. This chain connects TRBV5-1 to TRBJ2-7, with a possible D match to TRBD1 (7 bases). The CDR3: CASSLEGRGVHEQYF. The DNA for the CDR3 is TGCGCCAGCAGCTTGGAGGGCAGGGGGGTTCACGAGCAGTACTTC.